The rows below give T cell receptor beta chains drawn from one sample of a study of blood T cell repertoires in COVID-19. Sequenced by immunoSEQ multiplex PCR; TCRdb stores in-frame clones only, minus some. The table has 150,000 to 200,000 clones, about 81% seen once. Sequenced material: peripheral blood. The receptors here all came from a woman older than 75 with acute or convalescent COVID-19. Each CDR3 is given with its conserved first and last residue. The D gene is left open where the match is weak. Some rows have no size entry. The others give once, few or many, or a class for an expanded clone.

TRBD1 | NA | TRBJ2-1 | TRBV10-3 | TGTGCCATCAGGGGGACAGACAGTATTTACAATGAGCAGTTCTTC | CAIRGTDSIYNEQFF
NA | NA | TRBJ1-6 | TRBV7-9 | TGTGCCAGCAGCTTAGTACAGGGAGTGGGTTCACCCCTCCACTTT | CASSLVQGVGSPLHF
TRBD2 | NA | TRBJ2-3 | TRBV10-3 | TGTGCCATTGGGAGGGCCGGGACAGATACGCAGTATTTT | CAIGRAGTDTQYF
TRBD2 | NA | TRBJ2-3 | TRBV27 | TGTGCCAGCAGTTTAGGCGGGAGGCGTGGCGCAGATACGCAGTATTTT | CASSLGGRRGADTQYF
NA | NA | TRBJ2-7 | TRBV10-3 | TGTGCCATCAGCCCTTCGGGCTACGAGCAGTACTTC | CAISPSGYEQYF
TRBD2 | NA | TRBJ2-4 | TRBV24-1 | TGTGCCACCAGTGACCCGGGGACTAGCGGGGACATTCAGTACTTC | CATSDPGTSGDIQYF
NA | once | TRBJ2-1 | TRBV4-3 | TGCGCCAGCAGCCAAGAACTAGCCCACAATGAGCAGTTCTTC | CASSQELAHNEQFF
TRBD1 | NA | TRBJ1-3 | TRBV4-2 | TGTGCCAGCAGCCAAGACCCACAGGGGCTACGGATCTCTGGAAACACCATATATTTT | CASSQDPQGLRISGNTIYF
TRBD2 | NA | TRBJ2-1 | TRBV10-3 | TGTGCCATCGGCCTTCGGACTAGCGGGAGAGGTTCCTACAATGAGCAGTTCTTC | CAIGLRTSGRGSYNEQFF
NA | NA | TRBJ1-1 | TRBV6-6 | TGTGCCAGCAGTTACTCAAACCAGGCGAACACTGAAGCTTTCTTT | CASSYSNQANTEAFF
NA | NA | TRBJ2-7 | TRBV5-1 | TGCGCCAGCAGCACCCGGTTGGAGTCCTACGAGCAGTACTTC | CASSTRLESYEQYF
NA | NA | TRBJ1-6 | TRBV25-1 | TGTGCCAGCACTAGGACAGAGAATTCACCCCTCCACTTT | CASTRTENSPLHF
TRBD1 | few | TRBJ1-2 | TRBV7-2 | TGTGCCAGCAGCTTAGGTTGGACAGGGGGCCTCTATGGCTACACCTTC | CASSLGWTGGLYGYTF
TRBD2 | once | TRBJ2-4 | TRBV28 | TGTGCCAGCAGTTTCGATCGGCTAGCGGGAGGGGGAAACAAAAACATTCAGTACTTC | CASSFDRLAGGGNKNIQYF
TRBD1 | NA | TRBJ2-7 | TRBV10-2 | TGCGCCAGCAAGGTGACAGGGGGGAACTACGAGCAGTACTTC | CASKVTGGNYEQYF
NA | NA | TRBJ2-3 | TRBV5-5 | TGTGCCAGCAGCACGACAGCAGATACGCAGTATTTT | CASSTTADTQYF
TRBD1 | few | TRBJ1-2 | TRBV10-2 | TGCGCCACCAAAGGGTATGACAGGGAAGGCTATGGCTACACCTTC | CATKGYDREGYGYTF
NA | NA | TRBJ1-4 | TRBV6-5 | TGTGCCAGCAGTCGTTCCGGCCAGGATTATGAAAAACTGTTTTTT | CASSRSGQDYEKLFF
NA | NA | TRBJ2-1 | TRBV5-1 | TGCGCCAGCAGCTTGGGGTTAGACAATGAGCAGTTCTTC | CASSLGLDNEQFF
TRBD2 | once | TRBJ2-7 | TRBV7-3 | TGTGCCAGCAGCCCGGCGGGACTAGGAAGAACCTACGAGCAGTACTTC | CASSPAGLGRTYEQYF
NA | NA | TRBJ1-2 | TRBV2 | TGTGCCAGCCTGGACTCTAAGAGGGGCTACACCTTC | CASLDSKRGYTF
TRBD2 | NA | TRBJ2-7 | TRBV18 | TGTGCCAGCTCAGGTAAACTAGCGGGCTTAACCTACGAGCAGTACTTC | CASSGKLAGLTYEQYF
NA | NA | TRBJ2-7 | TRBV5-1 | TGCGCCAGCACCCTAACGGGGACAGCGGCGGGGGAGCAGTACTTC | CASTLTGTAAGEQYF
TRBD2 | once | TRBJ2-5 | TRBV7-9 | TGTGCCAGCAGCTTAGGTAGCGGGGGTAGCCAAGAGACCCAGTACTTC | CASSLGSGGSQETQYF
NA | NA | TRBJ2-1 | TRBV7-9 | TGTGCCAGCAGCCCCCGTAGCTCCTACAATGAGCAGTTCTTC | CASSPRSSYNEQFF
NA | NA | TRBJ1-2 | TRBV5-1 | TGCGCCAGCAGGTCGAATTACAGGGAAAAGAACTATGGCTACACCTTC | CASRSNYREKNYGYTF
NA | NA | TRBJ1-1 | TRBV3-1/TRBV3-2 | TGTGCCAGCAGCCAAGAACTGAAGGGAGTCCCTTTCTTT | CASSQELKGVPFF
NA | NA | TRBJ1-1 | TRBV10-3 | TGTGCCATCAGCCCCGGGTGGTTCACTGAAGCTTTCTTT | CAISPGWFTEAFF